This TCR beta chain was captured in a study of blood T cell repertoires in COVID-19. On the study more broadly: The analysed material was cDNA or gDNA that came from T cells, B-cell-depleted T cells, or PBMCs.

Here immunoSEQ multiplex PCR was the method, and the copy in TCRdb shows in-frame clones only, minus some. The sample holds about 340,000 clones, around 88% seen once. This CDR3 has 17 residues. With 0 bases removed from V and 6 bases from J, the gap between germline ends came to 18 bases. Germline-derived CDR1 and CDR2 are LGHNA and YSLEER. This receptor was identified in a man aged 30 to 39 with active or convalescent COVID-19. Sequences were obtained from peripheral blood. The chain has TRBV4-3 and TRBJ2-1, with TRBD1 as a possible D gene (6 bases). CDR3 coding DNA: TGCGCCAGCAGCCAAGAATCGGACAGTGCGAGGAGCAATGAGCAGTTCTTC. This sequence encodes CASSQESDSARSNEQFF.